This T cell receptor (beta chain) was sequenced during a study of blood T cell repertoires in COVID-19. Study summary: T cells, B-cell-depleted T cells, or PBMCs supplied cDNA or gDNA.

Sequencing used immunoSEQ multiplex PCR; TCRdb keeps in-frame clones, though not all of them. The sample records around 430,000 clones, about nine tenths being singletons. The CDR3 extends over 15 amino acids. Trimming took 2 bases from V and 7 from J, leaving 15 bases between them. CDR1 and CDR2 (germline): SGHVS, FNYEAQ. Sequencing input: peripheral blood. V is TRBV7-6 and J is TRBJ2-4; D is perhaps TRBD1 (6 bases). The sequence was obtained from a woman between 50 and 59 years old with COVID-19, enrolled during active disease. The CDR3 DNA reads as TGTGCCAGCAGCTTAATTGGGGGCCAGGGGAACATTCAGTACTTC. As protein: CASSLIGGQGNIQYF.